The 30 T cell receptor beta chains reported below all come from one sample, sequenced in a study of blood T cell repertoires in COVID-19. Profiled with immunoSEQ multiplex PCR; TCRdb holds only in-frame clones, not every one. The data contain approximately 210,000 clones, more than 65% of them singletons. The specimen was peripheral blood. The receptor set was obtained from a woman of 80 years or more with acute or convalescent COVID-19.

This clone has more than one count but fewer than ten. The chain couples TRBV5-4 to TRBJ1-3; unclear D gene. V gave up 0 bases and J gave up 0 bases, with 4 bases separating them. CDR1 is SGHNT, CDR2 YYREEE, per germline (reference sequence). This CDR3 has 14 residues. The CDR3 nucleotides are TGTGCCAGCAGCTTGGCCAGCTCTGGAAACACCATATATTTT. Translated, it gives CASSLASSGNTIYF.

V gene TRBV11-3 combines with J gene TRBJ2-7; the match to TRBD1 covers 7 bases. The V and J ends lost 1 base and 6 bases, in that order; junction bases with no gene match: 6. Germline CDR1 and CDR2: SGHNT and YENEEA. The CDR3 runs to 14 residues. The CDR3 spells CASSLVARGSEQYF. CDR3 bases: TGTGCCAGCAGCTTAGTAGCCAGGGGGAGCGAGCAGTACTTC. Based on the CDR3 plus reference TRBV11-3 and TRBJ2-7, the full variable domain is EAGVVQSPRYKIIEKKQPVAFWCNPISGHNTLYWYLQNLGQGPELLIRYENEEAVDDSQLPKDRFSAERLKGVDSTLKIQPAELGDSAVYLCASSLVARGSEQYFGPGTRLTVT.

The chain uses TRBV3-1 (or the pseudogene TRBV3-2) and TRBJ2-1; 8 nucleotides match TRBD2. Trimming removed 0 bases from V and 0 bases from J; junction bases left unmatched: 16. Germline CDR1 reads LGHDT; CDR2 reads YNNKEL (reference sequence). This CDR3 contains 21 residues. The CDR3 loop reads CASSQDDAGRGALSSYNEQFF. As DNA, the CDR3 is TGTGCCAGCAGCCAAGACGATGCAGGGCGGGGGGCCCTTAGCTCCTACAATGAGCAGTTCTTC.

This clone came up once. The CDR3 DNA sequence: TGTGCCAGCAGCCAGGGGGCGCGGCATGAAAAACTGTTTTTT. Translation gives CASSQGARHEKLFF. The chain carries TRBV7-9 and TRBJ1-4, with 8 bases identical to TRBD1. This CDR3 spans 14 amino acids. Germline lookup yields CDR1 SEHNR and CDR2 FQNEAQ (reference sequence). J lost 6 bases, V lost 5 bases, and 5 bases had no gene match.

V and J are TRBV24-1 and TRBJ2-5, with 12 bases identical to TRBD2. With V trimmed by 2 bases and J by 4 bases, 1 base remained unmatched. Germline V gene data show CDR1 as KGHDR and CDR2 as SFDVKD. CDR3 length: 15 residues. The CDR3 is CATSDSTSGGETQYF. DNA of the CDR3: TGTGCCACCAGTGATTCGACTAGCGGGGGAGAGACCCAGTACTTC.

The chain joins TRBV4-2 to TRBJ2-3, with 14 bases lining up with TRBD2. The CDR3 is 19 residues long. Looked up from germline, CDR1 is LGHNA and CDR2 is YNFKEQ. V lost 3 bases to trimming and J lost 4 bases; unmatched junction nucleotides: 12. CDR3: CASSHQTSGGASFPDTQYF. The CDR3 bases are TGTGCCAGCAGCCATCAGACTAGCGGGGGGGCCTCCTTCCCAGATACGCAGTATTTT.

This chain connects TRBV18 to TRBJ1-5, with 8 bases identical to TRBD1. V shed 2 bases and J 9 bases; nucleotides not matched to a gene: 9. Germline V gene lookup returns CDR1 KGHSH and CDR2 LQKENI. The CDR3 is made up of 15 amino acids. CDR3 region: CASSPGGQAKRPQHF. In nucleotides, the CDR3 is TGTGCCAGCTCACCAGGGGGACAGGCCAAGAGGCCCCAGCATTTT.

This clone appeared once. The chain combines TRBV5-1 with TRBJ1-2; D gene unclear. The CDR3 spans 15 residues. V was cut by 5 bases and J by 7 bases, with 21 bases left in between. In germline, CDR1 is SGHRS, CDR2 YFSETQ. The CDR3 spells CASRERNDPPSGYTF. CDR3 nucleotides: TGCGCCAGCAGGGAGAGAAACGACCCCCCAAGTGGCTACACCTTC. The complete variable domain, with remaining parts taken from reference TRBV5-1 and TRBJ1-2, reads KAGVTQTPRYLIKTRGQQVTLSCSPISGHRSVSWYQQTPGQGLQFLFEYFSETQRNKGNFPGRFSGRQFSNSRSEMNVSTLELGDSALYLCASRERNDPPSGYTFGSGTRLTVV.

The J gene is TRBJ2-5, the V gene TRBV7-8; TRBD1 aligns across 7 bases. The CDR3 extends over 15 amino acids. CDR1 and CDR2 (germline): SGHVS, FQNEAQ. J lost 1 base, V lost 5 bases, and 7 bases had no gene match. Here the CDR3 reads CASSRVGDSQETQYF. The CDR3 DNA reads as TGTGCCAGCAGCCGAGTAGGGGACAGCCAAGAGACCCAGTACTTC.

The chain combines TRBV27 with TRBJ1-1, with a weak D call TRBD1 (5 bases). The CDR3 sequence is 14 residues long. From germline, CDR1 is MNHEY and CDR2 SMNVEV (reference sequence). Deletions cut 6 bases from V and 1 base from J, with 12 bases between. The CDR3 nucleotides are TGTGCCAGCAGATACGGCAGGGAGAACACTGAAGCTTTCTTT. Residues: CASRYGRENTEAFF.

The chain is built from TRBV19 and TRBJ1-1; 7 bases are shared with TRBD1. Looked up from germline, CDR1 is LNHDA and CDR2 is SQIVND (reference sequence). V trimming: 4 bases; J trimming: 7 bases; junction bases outside the gene matches: 6. CDR3 length: 13 residues. CDR3 loop: CASSRTDRDEAFF. The CDR3 bases are TGTGCCAGTAGTAGAACAGACAGGGATGAAGCTTTCTTT.

The rearrangement links TRBV9 to TRBJ1-2, with D perhaps matching TRBD1 (5 bases). Germline V gene lookup returns CDR1 SGDLS and CDR2 YYNGEE. The CDR3 has 16 residues. Trimming pared 0 bases from V and 6 bases from J, leaving 18 bases between. CDR3 loop: CASSVGGTGRLDGYTF. The DNA of the CDR3 is TGTGCCAGCAGCGTAGGGGGGACCGGGAGGCTTGATGGCTACACCTTC.

The chain joins TRBV29-1 to TRBJ2-3; TRBD2 is a possible D gene (6 bases). The V and J ends lost 5 bases and 1 base respectively, with 19 bases between them. The CDR3 spans 16 residues. Germline loops: CDR1 SQVTM, CDR2 ANQGSEA. The CDR3 sequence is CSVKLERRAGTDTQYF. DNA of the CDR3: TGCAGCGTTAAATTGGAGAGGAGGGCGGGCACAGATACGCAGTATTTT.

The chain couples TRBV2 to TRBJ1-5; the match to TRBD1 covers 11 bases. The germline gives CDR1 SNHLY, CDR2 FYNNEI. The CDR3 is 14 amino acids. J gave up 4 bases and V 8 bases, and 4 bases lay outside the gene matches. The CDR3 loop reads CASGGDRGNQPQHF. The DNA for the CDR3 is TGTGCCAGCGGGGGGGACAGGGGGAATCAGCCCCAGCATTTT.

The chain employs TRBV4-1 and TRBJ1-2, with 11 bases that match TRBD1. Germline loops: CDR1 MGHRA, CDR2 YSYEKL. The CDR3 is made up of 14 amino acids. Trimming at V came to 4 bases and at J to 7 bases, leaving 5 bases not matched to a gene. CDR3 amino acids: CASSRGQGDGGYTF. DNA of the CDR3: TGCGCCAGCAGCCGGGGACAGGGGGATGGTGGCTACACCTTC.

The V gene is TRBV5-1, the J gene TRBJ2-5; D might be TRBD2 (5 bases). The CDR3 extends over 14 amino acids. The V gene's germline CDR1 is SGHRS and CDR2 YFSETQ. V dropped 2 bases and J dropped 5 bases, with 13 bases sitting between them. The CDR3: CASSFGGGGETQYF. CDR3 sequence (DNA): TGCGCCAGCAGCTTCGGAGGTGGTGGCGAGACCCAGTACTTC.

The chain has TRBV27 and TRBJ2-1; possibly TRBD2 for D (5 bases). V was pared by 6 bases and J by 4 bases, with 13 bases between. The germline V gene encodes CDR1 MNHEY and CDR2 SMNVEV (reference sequence). This CDR3 is 14 amino acids long. CDR3 in amino acids: CASRSSGKYNEQFF. For the CDR3, the DNA is TGTGCCAGCAGATCCAGCGGAAAATACAATGAGCAGTTCTTC.

The V gene is TRBV25-1, the J gene TRBJ1-2; the match to TRBD1 covers 9 bases. In germline, CDR1 is MGHDK, CDR2 SYGVNS. V gave up 7 bases and J gave up 4 bases; unmatched junction bases: 16. The CDR3 has 17 amino acids. The DNA of the CDR3 is TGTGCCAGCACTAGCGGACAGGGGTACGACCCCTCCTATGGCTACACCTTC. As protein: CASTSGQGYDPSYGYTF.

V is TRBV3-1 (or the pseudogene TRBV3-2) and J is TRBJ2-3; D uncertain. Germline V gene sequence: CDR1 LGHDT, CDR2 YNNKEL (reference sequence). This CDR3 comprises 14 residues. V was shortened by 2 bases and J by 3 bases, with 9 bases between the two germline ends. DNA of the CDR3: TGTGCCAGCAGCCAAACCGCTACTACAGATACGCAGTATTTT. Residues: CASSQTATTDTQYF.

The chain links TRBV7-9 to TRBJ1-1; D may be TRBD1 (6 bases). The CDR3 is made up of 12 amino acids. Trimming took 6 bases from V and 11 from J, leaving 16 bases between them. Germline V lookup: CDR1 SEHNR, CDR2 FQNEAQ (reference sequence). The CDR3, as DNA: TGTGCCAGCAGACCCAGCTCTGGGGGCGCTTTCTTT. Protein: CASRPSSGGAFF.

V gene TRBV7-2 combines with J gene TRBJ1-6; D might be TRBD1 (5 bases). CDR1 SGHTA and CDR2 FQGNSA come from the germline V gene. This CDR3 region has 14 residues. Between the trimmed V and J ends, which lost 2 bases and 7 bases, there was a span of 9 bases. For the CDR3, the DNA is TGTGCCAGCAGCTTAACAGGCCCCAATTCACCCCTCCACTTT. This sequence encodes CASSLTGPNSPLHF.

The CDR3 sequence: CASSQVWTGVGELFF. The CDR3 coding sequence is TGTGCCAGCAGCCAGGTTTGGACAGGGGTCGGGGAGCTGTTTTTT. The chain carries TRBV4-2 and TRBJ2-2; 9 nucleotides match TRBD1. Germline V gene data show CDR1 as LGHNA and CDR2 as YNFKEQ. Trimming removed 3 bases from V and 7 bases from J; junction bases left unmatched: 6. The CDR3 has 15 residues.

The chain has TRBV23-1 and TRBJ1-2, with TRBD1 matching over 9 bases. TRBV23-1 falls under the ORF class, with uncertain function. This CDR3 contains 18 residues. V gave up 3 bases and J gave up 0 bases; unmatched junction bases: 11. CDR3 DNA sequence: TGCGCCAGCAGTCAGTGCCCGGGACAGGGAATAGCTAACTATGGCTACACCTTC. Protein product: CASSQCPGQGIANYGYTF.

This chain joins TRBV11-3 and TRBJ1-1; no clear D gene. Trimming pared 4 bases from V and 11 bases from J, leaving 14 bases between. CDR3 length: 12 amino acids. From germline, CDR1 is SGHNT and CDR2 YENEEA. The DNA for the CDR3 is TGTGCCAGCAGCTCAAGGCGTGGGCCGGCTTTCTTT. It yields the protein CASSSRRGPAFF. The complete variable domain, with remaining parts taken from reference TRBV11-3 and TRBJ1-1, reads EAGVVQSPRYKIIEKKQPVAFWCNPISGHNTLYWYLQNLGQGPELLIRYENEEAVDDSQLPKDRFSAERLKGVDSTLKIQPAELGDSAVYLCASSSRRGPAFFGQGTRLTVV.

The chain combines TRBV4-2 with TRBJ2-7, with a weak D call TRBD1 (5 bases). In germline, CDR1 is LGHNA, CDR2 YNFKEQ. The CDR3 has 16 amino acids. V gave up 1 base and J gave up 3 bases, with 16 bases separating them. CDR3 coding DNA: TGTGCCAGCAGCCAAGCCCCCGGCCAGGGCATCTACGAGCAGTACTTC. It is translated as CASSQAPGQGIYEQYF.

The chain employs TRBV10-3 and TRBJ1-6, with 7 bases matching TRBD1. Germline V gives CDR1 ENHRY, CDR2 SYGVKD. V lost 4 bases to trimming and J lost 6 bases; unmatched junction nucleotides: 9. The CDR3 runs to 16 residues. CDR3 in DNA: TGTGCCATCAGTGGGGGGGTTGGGACAGTTAATTCACCCCTCCACTTT. It specifies CAISGGVGTVNSPLHF.

The CDR3 coding sequence is TGTGCCAGCAGCCTATACGACAGGGAGAAAAACATTCAGTACTTC. Residues: CASSLYDREKNIQYF. The rearrangement joins TRBV5-5 to TRBJ2-4; TRBD1 matches 7 bases. J gave up 4 bases and V 4 bases, and 8 bases lay outside the gene matches. The CDR3 has 15 amino acids. Germline loops: CDR1 SGHKS, CDR2 YYEKEE (reference sequence). The variable domain in full, completed from reference TRBV5-5 and TRBJ2-4, reads DAGVTQSPTHLIKTRGQQVTLRCSPISGHKSVSWYQQVLGQGPQFIFQYYEKEERGRGNFPDRFSARQFPNYSSELNVNALLLGDSALYLCASSLYDREKNIQYFGAGTRLSVL.

The chain employs TRBV6-5 and TRBJ1-1; D unresolved. Between the trimmed V and J ends, which lost 0 bases and 0 bases, there was a span of 8 bases. The CDR3 covers 15 residues. Germline V gene data show CDR1 as MNHEY and CDR2 as SVGAGI. The CDR3 DNA reads TGTGCCAGCAGTTACTCAGCACTCATGAACACTGAAGCTTTCTTT. It codes for CASSYSALMNTEAFF.

Only one count was recorded for this clone. The genes are TRBV18 and TRBJ1-2; the D gene is possibly TRBD1 (5 bases). The V end lost 3 bases, the J end lost 6 bases, and 11 bases lay between the germline ends. The CDR3 runs to 13 residues. Per the germline V gene, CDR1 is KGHSH and CDR2 is LQKENI. CDR3 protein: CASSPRGEDGYTF. In nucleotides, the CDR3 is TGTGCCAGCTCACCGCGGGGGGAAGATGGCTACACCTTC.

The chain joins TRBV28 to TRBJ1-1; 8 bases map to TRBD1. The CDR3 length is 14 residues. Germline V CDR1 and CDR2: MDHEN, SYDVKM. With 2 bases clipped from V and 6 bases from J, the junction kept 5 bases outside the gene matches. CDR3 residues: CASSLRDRGPEAFF. As DNA, the CDR3 is TGTGCCAGCAGTTTACGCGACAGGGGCCCTGAAGCTTTCTTT.